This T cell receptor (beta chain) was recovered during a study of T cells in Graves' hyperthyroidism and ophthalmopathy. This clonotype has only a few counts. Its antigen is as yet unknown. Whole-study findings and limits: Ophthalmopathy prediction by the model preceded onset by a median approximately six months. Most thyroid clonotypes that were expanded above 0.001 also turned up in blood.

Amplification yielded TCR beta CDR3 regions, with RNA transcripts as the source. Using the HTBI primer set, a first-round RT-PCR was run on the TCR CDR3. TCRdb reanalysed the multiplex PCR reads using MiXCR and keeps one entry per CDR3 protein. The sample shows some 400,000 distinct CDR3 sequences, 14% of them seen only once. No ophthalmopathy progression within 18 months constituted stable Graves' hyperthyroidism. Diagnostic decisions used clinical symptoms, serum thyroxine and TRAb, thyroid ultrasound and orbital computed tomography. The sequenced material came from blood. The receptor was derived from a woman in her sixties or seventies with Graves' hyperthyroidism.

The CDR3 protein is CASSWGQGDQPQHF. In DNA, the CDR3 is TGCGCCAGCAGCTGGGGACAGGGTGATCAGCCCCAGCATTTT. The J gene is TRBJ1-5, the V gene TRBV5-1; 9 bases agree with TRBD1. J was trimmed by 5 bases and V by 3 bases; bases with no gene match: 3. CDR1 and CDR2 (germline): SGHRS, YFSETQ. The CDR3 consists of 14 residues. The whole variable domain, filled in from reference TRBV5-1 and TRBJ1-5, reads KAGVTQTPRYLIKTRGQQVTLSCSPISGHRSVSWYQQTPGQGLQFLFEYFSETQRNKGNFPGRFSGRQFSNSRSEMNVSTLELGDSALYLCASSWGQGDQPQHFGDGTRLSIL.